Listed below are T cell receptor beta chains from one sample, sequenced in a study of T cell responses to AZD1222 COVID-19 vaccine. Method: immunoSEQ multiplex PCR; TCRdb's copy keeps in-frame clones and lacks some. The data contain about 210,000 clones, around 94% of them singletons. Source: peripheral blood, taken 28 days after the second dose of the MenACWY control vaccine. All receptors derive from an adult who received the MenACWY meningococcal vaccine as a control. The CDR3 runs from the conserved cysteine through the conserved F or W. A D gene is named only where the DNA matches it firmly. Clone sizes are given selectively: once, few, many, or a class where the clone is expanded.

d_call	v_call	clone_size	j_call	cdr3_nt	cdr3_aa
-	TRBV28	-	TRBJ2-1	TGTGCCAGCAGTCCGGGGGACAGTTATTACAATGAGCAGTTCTTC	CASSPGDSYYNEQFF
-	TRBV27	once	TRBJ2-7	TGTGCCTCCCGGGACGCCTCCCGCCACGAGCAGTACTTC	CASRDASRHEQYF
TRBD1	TRBV2	-	TRBJ1-1	TGTGCCAGCAGTGAAACGGCTCCCGGACAGGGGGATTTTACTGAAGCTTTCTTT	CASSETAPGQGDFTEAFF
-	TRBV7-8	-	TRBJ1-3	TGTGCCAGCAGCTTAGTAGTCGAGGGAAACACCATATATTTT	CASSLVVEGNTIYF
TRBD1	TRBV5-1	-	TRBJ1-6	TGCGCCAGCAGCTCCCCCGACAGGGTTGGGTCACCCCTCCACTTT	CASSSPDRVGSPLHF
-	TRBV7-9	-	TRBJ1-2	TGTGCCAGCAGCTTAGGCGCAGGGTCCGGCTATGGCTACACCTTC	CASSLGAGSGYGYTF
-	TRBV5-6	-	TRBJ1-1	TGTGCCAGCAGCTTGGGTGGGTTATTGGCGAACACTGAAGCTTTCTTT	CASSLGGLLANTEAFF
TRBD1	TRBV6-5	-	TRBJ2-7	TGTGCCAGCAGGACAGGGGGCTACGAGCAGTACTTC	CASRTGGYEQYF
TRBD1	TRBV18	-	TRBJ1-6	TGTGCCAGCTCACCAACCGGGACAGTGAATTCACCCCTCCACTTT	CASSPTGTVNSPLHF
-	TRBV28	once	TRBJ2-7	TGTGCCAGCAGTTTCTCGGGTGGGCCCTACGAGCAGTACTTC	CASSFSGGPYEQYF
-	TRBV27	-	TRBJ1-5	TGTGCCAGCAGAATCACAGGGTGGAATCAGCCCCAGCATTTT	CASRITGWNQPQHF
-	TRBV2	-	TRBJ2-7	TGTGCCAGCAGTGAACACTTGAACGAGCAGTACTTC	CASSEHLNEQYF
-	TRBV6-2/TRBV6-3	-	TRBJ2-7	TGTGCCAGCAGTCTCCGAACCAGCGAGCAGTACTTC	CASSLRTSEQYF
TRBD2	TRBV4-2	once	TRBJ2-2	TGTGCCAGCAGCGTCTCCCCGGGGGGGCCAGCCACCGGGGAGCTGTTTTTT	CASSVSPGGPATGELFF
TRBD1	TRBV27	-	TRBJ1-4	TGTGCCAGCAGCCCGTCAGGGGGAAATGAAAAACTGTTTTTT	CASSPSGGNEKLFF
-	TRBV4-2	-	TRBJ2-2	TGTGCCAGCAGCCAAGATCTTCGGGCGGGGGAGCTGTTTTTT	CASSQDLRAGELFF
TRBD2	TRBV29-1	-	TRBJ2-2	TGCAGCGTTGCGGCCCCCCGGGAGGGTGCCACCGGGGAGCTGTTTTTT	CSVAAPREGATGELFF
-	TRBV12-3/TRBV12-4	-	TRBJ1-3	TGTGCCAGCAGTTTGGTTCTTTCGGACACCATATATTTT	CASSLVLSDTIYF
-	TRBV20-1	-	TRBJ1-5	TGCAGTGTTGCGTCCAGGCCCCAGCATTTT	CSVASRPQHF
-	TRBV7-9	once	TRBJ2-5	TGTGCCAGCAGCTTATTGGGAGGAGGTCAAGAGACCCAGTACTTC	CASSLLGGGQETQYF
TRBD2	TRBV29-1	-	TRBJ2-4	TGCAGCGCCTACACCGGACTAGCGACCGACATTCAGTACTTC	CSAYTGLATDIQYF
-	TRBV2	-	TRBJ1-4	TGTGCCAGCAGTGAGGGAGTCGTGCGTGAAAAACTGTTTTTT	CASSEGVVREKLFF